One and the same sample provided the 15 T cell receptor beta chains below, sequenced in a study of blood T cell repertoires in COVID-19. Clones were read by immunoSEQ multiplex PCR, and TCRdb kept only the in-frame ones, dropping some. Of tens of thousands of clones listed, 81% were seen once; the top ten hold just over 3%. The sample was peripheral blood. The receptors originated from a man between 65 and 85 years old with COVID-19, enrolled during active disease.

The V call is TRBV5-5, the J call TRBJ1-4, with a possible D match to TRBD1 (5 bases). Germline V gene sequence: CDR1 SGHKS, CDR2 YYEKEE (reference sequence). The ends were cut back, 2 bases at V and 9 bases at J, with 14 bases in the middle. The length of the CDR3 is 14 residues. CDR3 loop: CASSFGTGRQKLFF. DNA for the CDR3: TGTGCCAGCAGCTTCGGGACTGGTCGTCAAAAACTGTTTTTT.

J is TRBJ2-5 and V is TRBV28; TRBD2 matches 10 bases. The germline V gene encodes CDR1 MDHEN and CDR2 SYDVKM. The ends lost 6 bases at V and 5 bases at J; junction bases unmatched: 6. The CDR3 consists of 14 residues. In nucleotides, the CDR3 is TGTGCCAGCAGACCCGGGACTAGCGTCGAGACCCAGTACTTC. Translated, it gives CASRPGTSVETQYF.

The V and J genes are TRBV6-5 and TRBJ1-1, with D possibly matching TRBD1 (5 bases). The germline gives CDR1 MNHEY, CDR2 SVGAGI. The CDR3 extends over 15 amino acids. The ends were cut back, 5 bases at V and 5 bases at J, with 18 bases in the middle. In nucleotides, the CDR3 is TGTGCCAGCAGTCCCCCTGGAGGGGATTGGACTGAAGCTTTCTTT. This sequence encodes CASSPPGGDWTEAFF.

The chain couples TRBV14 to TRBJ1-6; D call uncertain. Germline V CDR1 and CDR2: SGHDN, FVKESK. There are 16 residues in the CDR3. Trimming took 3 bases from V and 0 from J, leaving 9 bases between them. The CDR3 coding sequence is TGTGCCAGCAGCCATCTAGGTAGCTCCTATAATTCACCCCTCCACTTT. Its translation is CASSHLGSSYNSPLHF.

The chain recombines TRBV4-3 with TRBJ2-3; 9 nucleotides align to TRBD2. V lost 2 bases and J lost 6; bases outside the gene matches: 3. The length of the CDR3 is 14 residues. Germline values: CDR1 LGHNA, CDR2 YSLEER. The CDR3 nucleotides are TGCGCCAGCAGCCAAAGACTAGCGGAGGATACGCAGTATTTT. This codes for CASSQRLAEDTQYF.

The chain has TRBV24-1 and TRBJ2-7, with 10 bases identical to TRBD2. The V gene's germline CDR1 is KGHDR and CDR2 SFDVKD. V gave up 9 bases and J gave up 4 bases; unmatched junction bases: 8. The CDR3 extends over 14 amino acids. The CDR3 is CATSQGLADYEQYF. DNA of the CDR3: TGTGCCACCTCCCAAGGACTAGCGGATTACGAGCAGTACTTC.

The V call is TRBV27, the J call TRBJ1-4; D is undetermined. V lost 1 base and J lost 3, with 9 bases in between. The CDR3 length is 15 residues. CDR1 and CDR2 (germline): MNHEY, SMNVEV (reference sequence). CDR3 sequence reads: CASSLFAVSNEKLFF. Here the CDR3 DNA reads TGTGCCAGCAGTTTATTTGCAGTATCTAATGAAAAACTGTTTTTT.

V usage is TRBV5-1 and J usage is TRBJ1-2; 7 nucleotides match TRBD1. The trim removed 7 bases at V and 6 bases at J, leaving 12 bases unmatched. Germline V gives CDR1 SGHRS, CDR2 YFSETQ. This CDR3 has 14 amino acids. The chain's CDR3 is CASGNGQDLHGYTF. For the CDR3, the DNA is TGCGCCAGCGGAAATGGACAGGACCTTCATGGCTACACCTTC.

The V call is TRBV12-3 or TRBV12-4, the J call TRBJ1-1; 9 bases are a match to TRBD1. The CDR3 extends over 13 amino acids. With V trimmed by 6 bases and J by 7 bases, 6 bases remained unmatched. In DNA, the CDR3 is TGTGCCAGCAGGTCCGACAGGGGGGATGAAGCTTTCTTT. Its translation is CASRSDRGDEAFF.

The chain is built from TRBV2 and TRBJ2-3; 8 nucleotides line up with TRBD1. The V segment lost 7 bases and the J segment 6 bases; nucleotides outside the gene matches: 9. Germline CDR1 SNHLY, CDR2 FYNNEI. The CDR3 runs 14 residues. This CDR3 reads CASNKDRAGDTQYF. The CDR3, as DNA: TGTGCCAGCAATAAGGACAGGGCGGGGGATACGCAGTATTTT.

This clone was seen only once. This CDR3 is also generated by other DNA sequences in the sample. CDR3 protein: CASSPGTGPNQPQHF. CDR3 sequence (DNA): TGTGCCAGCAGCCCCGGGACAGGGCCCAATCAGCCCCAGCATTTT. V gene TRBV27 combines with J gene TRBJ1-5, with 9 nucleotides matching TRBD1. The CDR3 runs to 15 residues. Trimming cost V 6 bases and J 3 bases; bases outside gene matches: 6. The V gene's germline CDR1 is MNHEY and CDR2 SMNVEV (reference sequence).

The chain uses TRBV6-5 and TRBJ2-3, with a tentative D call TRBD1 (5 bases). The CDR3 spans 15 residues. Trimming left V 10 bases short and J 2 bases short, with 19 bases between. Germline CDR1 is MNHEY and CDR2 is SVGAGI. The chain's CDR3 is CATRGIDRNTDTQYF. DNA of the CDR3: TGTGCCACAAGGGGTATAGACCGGAACACAGATACGCAGTATTTT.

This chain links TRBV30 with TRBJ1-3; TRBD1 might be the D (5 bases). Trimming removed 8 bases from V and 2 bases from J, with 13 bases in between. Germline CDR1 GTSNPN, CDR2 SVGIG (reference sequence). The CDR3 spans 13 residues. The CDR3 region has the DNA TGTGCCGGGCAGGGCTTTACTGGAAACACCATATATTTT. This codes for CAGQGFTGNTIYF.

The rearrangement uses TRBV7-6 and TRBJ2-1, with TRBD2 matching over 10 bases. This CDR3 comprises 17 residues. Per germline, CDR1 SGHVS and CDR2 FNYEAQ. J gave up 3 bases and V 3 bases, and 8 bases lay outside the gene matches. The CDR3 bases are TGTGCCAGCAGCTTCTTGGCTAGCGGGAGACTCTACAATGAGCAGTTCTTC. Translated: CASSFLASGRLYNEQFF.

This chain uses TRBV6-5 with TRBJ2-7; D perhaps matches TRBD2 (6 bases). CDR1 and CDR2 from the germline V gene are MNHEY and SVGAGI. V was pared by 7 bases and J by 2 bases, with 15 bases between. This CDR3 has 14 residues. This CDR3 is CASTTPRRAYEQYF. CDR3 DNA sequence: TGTGCCAGCACAACCCCTCGGAGGGCCTACGAGCAGTACTTC.